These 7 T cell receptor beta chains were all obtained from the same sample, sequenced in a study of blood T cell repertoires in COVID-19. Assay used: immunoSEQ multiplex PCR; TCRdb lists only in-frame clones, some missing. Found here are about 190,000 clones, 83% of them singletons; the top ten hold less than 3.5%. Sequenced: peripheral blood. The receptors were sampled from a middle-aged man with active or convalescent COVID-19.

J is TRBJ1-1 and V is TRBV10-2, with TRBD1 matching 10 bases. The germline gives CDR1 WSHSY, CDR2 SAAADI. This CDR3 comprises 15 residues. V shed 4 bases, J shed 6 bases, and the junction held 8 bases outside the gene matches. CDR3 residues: CASSALGDRGAEAFF. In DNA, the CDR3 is TGCGCCAGCAGTGCTCTGGGGGACAGGGGAGCTGAAGCTTTCTTT.

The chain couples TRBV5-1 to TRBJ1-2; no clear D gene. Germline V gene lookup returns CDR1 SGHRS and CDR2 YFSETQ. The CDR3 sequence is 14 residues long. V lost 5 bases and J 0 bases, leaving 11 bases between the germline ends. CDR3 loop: CASRPTPPNYGYTF. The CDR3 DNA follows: TGCGCCAGCAGACCGACACCCCCTAACTATGGCTACACCTTC.

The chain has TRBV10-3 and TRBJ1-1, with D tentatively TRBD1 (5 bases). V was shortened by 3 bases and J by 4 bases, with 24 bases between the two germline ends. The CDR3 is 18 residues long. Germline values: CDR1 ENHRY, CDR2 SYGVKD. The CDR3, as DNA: TGTGCCATCAGTGAATTCGCCCTCGCAGGGCGGTCGTCCACTGAAGCTTTCTTT. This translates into CAISEFALAGRSSTEAFF.

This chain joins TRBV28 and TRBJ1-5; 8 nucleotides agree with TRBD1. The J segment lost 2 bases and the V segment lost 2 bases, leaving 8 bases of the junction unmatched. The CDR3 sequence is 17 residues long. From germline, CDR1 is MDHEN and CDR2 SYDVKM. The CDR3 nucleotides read TGTGCCAGCAGTTTAAACTTTGGGACAGGTCGCAATCAGCCCCAGCATTTT. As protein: CASSLNFGTGRNQPQHF. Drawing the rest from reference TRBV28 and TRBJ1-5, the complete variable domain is DVKVTQSSRYLVKRTGEKVFLECVQDMDHENMFWYRQDPGLGLRLIYFSYDVKMKEKGDIPEGYSVSREKKERFSLILESASTNQTSMYLCASSLNFGTGRNQPQHFGDGTRLSIL.

The CDR3, as DNA: TGTGCCAGCAGTTTTTTAATCCGGGACAACACCTACGAGCAGTACTTC. Translated: CASSFLIRDNTYEQYF. V and J are TRBV28 and TRBJ2-7; tentatively, D is TRBD1 (6 bases). Trimming took off 3 bases at V and 2 bases at J, with 17 bases between the two ends. CDR1 is MDHEN and CDR2 is SYDVKM in the germline V gene. The CDR3 is 16 residues long.

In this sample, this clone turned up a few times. The CDR3 spells CASSPANGGQIEAFF. In DNA, the CDR3 is TGTGCCAGCAGCCCAGCTAACGGGGGACAGATTGAAGCTTTCTTT. The chain employs TRBV7-9 and TRBJ1-1; 7 nucleotides line up with TRBD1. The germline gives CDR1 SEHNR, CDR2 FQNEAQ (reference sequence). With V trimmed by 5 bases and J by 7 bases, 13 bases remained unmatched. This CDR3 spans 15 amino acids.

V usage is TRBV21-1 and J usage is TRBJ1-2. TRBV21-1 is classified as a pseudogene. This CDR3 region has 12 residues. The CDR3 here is CASRHREGGYTF. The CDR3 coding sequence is TGTGCCAGCAGACACAGGGAGGGCGGCTACACCTTC.